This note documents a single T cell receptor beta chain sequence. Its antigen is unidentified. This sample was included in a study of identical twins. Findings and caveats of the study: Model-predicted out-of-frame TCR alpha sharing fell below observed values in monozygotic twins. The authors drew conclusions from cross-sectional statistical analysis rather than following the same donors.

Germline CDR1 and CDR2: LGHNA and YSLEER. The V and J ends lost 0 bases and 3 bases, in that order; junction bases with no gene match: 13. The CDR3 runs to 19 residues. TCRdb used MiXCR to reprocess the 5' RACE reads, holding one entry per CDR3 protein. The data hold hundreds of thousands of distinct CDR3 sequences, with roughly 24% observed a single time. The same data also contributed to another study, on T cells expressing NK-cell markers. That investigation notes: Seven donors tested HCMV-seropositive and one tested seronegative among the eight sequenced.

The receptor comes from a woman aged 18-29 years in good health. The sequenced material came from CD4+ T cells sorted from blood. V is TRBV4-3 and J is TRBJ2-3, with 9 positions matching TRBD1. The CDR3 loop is CASSQDRALRGTGTDTQYF. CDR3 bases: TGCGCCAGCAGCCAAGATAGGGCCCTACGGGGGACAGGGACAGATACGCAGTATTTT.